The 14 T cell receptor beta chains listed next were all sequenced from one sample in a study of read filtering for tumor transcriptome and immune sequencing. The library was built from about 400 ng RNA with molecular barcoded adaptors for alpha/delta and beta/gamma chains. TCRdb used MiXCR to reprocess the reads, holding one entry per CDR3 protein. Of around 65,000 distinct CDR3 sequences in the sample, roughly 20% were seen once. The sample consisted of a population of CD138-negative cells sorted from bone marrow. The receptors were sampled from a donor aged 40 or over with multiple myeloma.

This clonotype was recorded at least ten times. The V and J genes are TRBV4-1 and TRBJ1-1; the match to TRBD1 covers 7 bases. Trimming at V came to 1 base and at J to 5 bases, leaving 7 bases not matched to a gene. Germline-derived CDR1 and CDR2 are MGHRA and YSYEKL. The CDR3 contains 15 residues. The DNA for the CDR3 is TGCGCCAGCAGCCAAGGCGGAGGGGGCGAAACTGAAGCTTTCTTT. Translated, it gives CASSQGGGGETEAFF.

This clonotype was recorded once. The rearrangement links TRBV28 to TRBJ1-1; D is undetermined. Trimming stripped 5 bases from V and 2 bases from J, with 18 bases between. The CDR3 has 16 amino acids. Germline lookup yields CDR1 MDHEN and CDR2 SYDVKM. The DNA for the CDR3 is TGTGCCAGCAGTCCCGCTGACAATCACCTTAACACTGAAGCTTTCTTT. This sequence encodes CASSPADNHLNTEAFF. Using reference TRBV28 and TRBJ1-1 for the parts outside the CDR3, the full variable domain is DVKVTQSSRYLVKRTGEKVFLECVQDMDHENMFWYRQDPGLGLRLIYFSYDVKMKEKGDIPEGYSVSREKKERFSLILESASTNQTSMYLCASSPADNHLNTEAFFGQGTRLTVV.

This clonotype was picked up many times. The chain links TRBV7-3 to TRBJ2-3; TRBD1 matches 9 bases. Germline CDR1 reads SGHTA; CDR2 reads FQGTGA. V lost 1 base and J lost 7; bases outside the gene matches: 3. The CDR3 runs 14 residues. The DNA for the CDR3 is TGTGCCAGCAGCTTAAAGGGACAGGGTCATACGCAGTATTTT. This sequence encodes CASSLKGQGHTQYF. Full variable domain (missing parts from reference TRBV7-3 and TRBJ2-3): GAGVSQTPSNKVTEKGKYVELRCDPISGHTALYWYRQSLGQGPEFLIYFQGTGAADDSGLPNDRFFAVRPEGSVSTLKIQRTERGDSAVYLCASSLKGQGHTQYFGPGTRLTVL.

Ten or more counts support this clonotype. CDR3 protein: CASSLGGAPQETQYF. As DNA, the CDR3 is TGTGCCAGCAGCTTAGGGGGGGCGCCCCAAGAGACCCAGTACTTC. The gene calls are TRBV7-8 and TRBJ2-5; D might be TRBD1 or TRBD2, each matching 6 bases. Germline V lookup: CDR1 SGHVS, CDR2 FQNEAQ. Trimming removed 1 base from V and 1 base from J, with 10 bases in between. There are 15 residues in the CDR3.

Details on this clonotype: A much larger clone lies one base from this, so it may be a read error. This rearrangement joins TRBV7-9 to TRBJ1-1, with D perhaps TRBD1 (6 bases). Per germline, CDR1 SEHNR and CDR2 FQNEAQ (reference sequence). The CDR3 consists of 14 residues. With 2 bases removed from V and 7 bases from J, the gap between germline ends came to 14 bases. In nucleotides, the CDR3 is TGTGCCAGCAGCTTACCGGGGGCGGGCGTTGAAGCTTTCTTT. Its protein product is CASSLPGAGVEAFF.

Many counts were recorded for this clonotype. CDR3 nucleotides: TGCAGTGCTAGAGTTGCAGGGGAAGGAAGGAACACTGAAGCTTTCTTT. It yields the protein CSARVAGEGRNTEAFF. The chain employs TRBV20-1 and TRBJ1-1; D might be TRBD1 (6 bases). CDR1 DFQATT and CDR2 SNEGSKA come from the germline V gene (reference sequence). Trimming left V 1 base short and J 1 base short, with 16 bases between. This CDR3 is built from 16 residues.

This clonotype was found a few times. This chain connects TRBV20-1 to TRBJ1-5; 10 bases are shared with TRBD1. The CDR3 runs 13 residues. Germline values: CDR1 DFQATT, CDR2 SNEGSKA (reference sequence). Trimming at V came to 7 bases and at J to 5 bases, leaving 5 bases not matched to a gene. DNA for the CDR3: TGCAGTGTCCCGGGACAGGGGCATCAGCCCCAGCATTTT. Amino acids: CSVPGQGHQPQHF.

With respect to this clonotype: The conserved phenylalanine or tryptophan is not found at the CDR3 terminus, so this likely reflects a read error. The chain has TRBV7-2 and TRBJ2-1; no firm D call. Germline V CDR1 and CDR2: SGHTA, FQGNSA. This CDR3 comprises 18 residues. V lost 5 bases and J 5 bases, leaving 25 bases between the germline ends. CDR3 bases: TGTGCCAGCAGCCCCCGTCCCGTCCGGTTAGGCACTAACAATGAGCAGTTCTCC. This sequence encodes CASSPRPVRLGTNNEQFS.

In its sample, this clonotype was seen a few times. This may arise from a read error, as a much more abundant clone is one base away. Written as DNA, the CDR3 is TGTGCCAGCGTCCCGCAGGGGGACTTCACCGGGGGGCTGTTTTTT. Protein sequence: CASVPQGDFTGGLFF. The rearrangement joins TRBV28 to TRBJ2-2; weak D call: TRBD1 (7 bases). Germline CDR1 is MDHEN and CDR2 is SYDVKM. This CDR3 has 15 residues.

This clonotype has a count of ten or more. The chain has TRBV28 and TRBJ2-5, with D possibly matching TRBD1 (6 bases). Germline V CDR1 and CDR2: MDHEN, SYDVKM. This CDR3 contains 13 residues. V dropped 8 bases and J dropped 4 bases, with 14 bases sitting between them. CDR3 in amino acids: CASGQSSRETQYF. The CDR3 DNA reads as TGTGCCAGCGGACAGTCCTCTAGAGAGACCCAGTACTTC.

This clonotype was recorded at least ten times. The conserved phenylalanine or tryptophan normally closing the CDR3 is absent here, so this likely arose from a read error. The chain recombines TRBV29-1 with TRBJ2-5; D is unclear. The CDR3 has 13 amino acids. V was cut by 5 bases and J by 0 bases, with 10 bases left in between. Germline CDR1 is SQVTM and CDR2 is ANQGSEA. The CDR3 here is CSVPPLNQETQYL. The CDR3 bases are TGCAGCGTTCCCCCTTTGAACCAAGAGACCCAGTACCTC.

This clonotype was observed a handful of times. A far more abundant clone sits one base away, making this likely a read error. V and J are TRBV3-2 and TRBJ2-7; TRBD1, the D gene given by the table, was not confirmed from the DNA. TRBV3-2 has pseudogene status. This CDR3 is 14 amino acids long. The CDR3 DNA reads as TGTGCCAGCAGCCTAGGCCGGGGGACCTACGGGCAGTACTTC. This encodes CASSLGRGTYGQYF.

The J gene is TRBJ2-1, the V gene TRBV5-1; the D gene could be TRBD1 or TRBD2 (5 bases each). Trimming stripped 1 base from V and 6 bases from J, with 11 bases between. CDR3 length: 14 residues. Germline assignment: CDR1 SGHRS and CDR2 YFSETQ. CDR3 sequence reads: CASSLIGGGNEQFF. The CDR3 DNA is TGCGCCAGCAGCTTGATAGGTGGGGGCAATGAGCAGTTCTTC.

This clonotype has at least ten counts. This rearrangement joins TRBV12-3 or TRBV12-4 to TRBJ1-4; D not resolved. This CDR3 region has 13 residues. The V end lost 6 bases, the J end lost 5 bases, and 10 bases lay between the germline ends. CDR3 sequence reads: CASRGGPNEKLFF. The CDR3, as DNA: TGTGCCAGCAGAGGAGGACCAAATGAAAAACTGTTTTTT.